This TCR beta chain came from a study of cytomegalovirus exposure and HLA in healthy donors (dated by TCRdb to about 2017). Some background on the complete study: In an earlier analysis of fewer than 750 of the donors, under 300 Gb of sequence data and some 100 million unique TCR beta sequences from some 170 million T cells were reported. An early release covering 550 to 700 HLA-typed donors comprised roughly 300 gigabases of sequencing data and roughly 85 million unique TCR sequences. Among the roughly 400 genotyped donors, approximately 81% belonged to the genetic ancestry cluster associated with self-reported Caucasian donors. The aim of the study was to test whether cataloging public T cell receptors could identify signatures of past pathogen exposure. Using immunosequencing, the study profiled T cell repertoires from about 610 subjects and related those repertoires to cytomegalovirus serostatus. Besides the first cohort of some 670 subjects, a separate validation cohort made up of roughly 130 different subjects was used. To predict cytomegalovirus infection status, the study combined high-throughput TCR immunosequencing, statistical association of individual TCRs with disease status, and machine learning. A later analysis re-analyzed previously published TCR beta repertoires from 650 to 800 donors and added high-resolution HLA genotyping to study TCR occurrence patterns. The later analysis used no new phenotypic data to find candidate immune exposures, relying instead on TCR beta sequences and their occurrence across donors. To decide whether each TCR beta V gene segment behaved as functional or pseudogenic, an earlier analysis of approximately 600 of the donors relied on high-throughput TCR beta sequencing. Donor age, sex, ethnicity and CMV serostatus were compiled together with the repertoire data. In a later genetic analysis, genome-wide SNP genotypes for about three fifths of the roughly 670 donors were used, and that subset was treated as a discovery cohort. Every repertoire in the discovery cohort had been generated on one and the same sequencing platform. HLA typing included class I and class II loci at four-digit resolution. Typing coverage differed by locus: A, B, C, DRB1 and DQB1 were typed in roughly 620-640 donors, DQA1 in about 510, DPA1 in some 570, and DPB1 in approximately 450. Because of strong linkage in the cohort, five DR-DQ haplotypes were treated as single units for association and clustering. Among about 360 genotyped donors of the cohort, an average of around 240,000 unique TCR beta nucleotide sequences were sequenced per donor, around 20% of them non-productive. Here is what the overall study found, with its caveats: Compared with equally common non-associated chains, HLA-associated TCR beta chains in a later analysis were more clonally expanded and had lower generation probabilities. A later analysis reported that several top co-occurrence clusters appeared linked to parvovirus B19, influenza, CMV and Epstein-Barr virus. A cluster of highly shared sequence variants was judged likely to be a technical artifact of the sequencing pipeline. The earlier analysis of some 540 of the donors excluded some 15 rarely observed V segments, including chromosome 9 orphons, because counts were too low. An association between a missense DCLRE1C variant and V-gene and J-gene trimming of TCR beta chains was found in a later genetic analysis and replicated in an independent cohort. Because HLA typing was unavailable for some donors at each locus, only the typed subset was used in association tests. Only TCR beta chains were sequenced in this cohort, and the absence of alpha or paired-chain data limited detectable features. The study gave a list of under 200 TCR beta chains associated with cytomegalovirus. At a false discovery rate of 0.05, a later analysis linked under 20,000 TCR beta sequences to specific HLA alleles. In vitro tests confirmed that a few of the cytomegalovirus-associated TCR beta chains recognize cytomegalovirus antigens. In a later genetic analysis, fewer N-insertions in productive TCRs were reported among donors in an Asian-associated ancestry cluster than the roughly 640-donor mean. The only immune exposure information available for the cohort was CMV serostatus. In an earlier analysis of approximately 590 of the donors, most TCR beta V segments appeared in productive rearrangements about 87% or about 30% of the time, broadly matching IMGT annotations. In a later analysis, TCR association rates were found to vary across HLA loci, with the most associated TCRs seen for DRB1 alleles and the fewest for HLA-C alleles. Strong co-occurrence of HLA alleles, especially DR and DQ, made assigning TCR associations to individual alleles difficult. The classifier was reported to diagnose cytomegalovirus status with high specificity and sensitivity in both the original and validation cohorts. Most CMV-associated TCR beta chains appeared to be HLA-restricted in a later analysis, and the HLA associations seemed to be driven largely by CMV exposure. Linkage disequilibrium might explain the correlated functional status among segregating V segments, but an unknown experimental factor could not be ruled out. A further reported finding was that TCR beta sequences accurately predicted the HLA-A and HLA-B alleles for most subjects in the first cohort. The 87-base-pair reads could not distinguish some IMGT-functional V segments, including TRBV6-2 and TRBV6-3, so those segments were excluded. The authors suggested that the approach could potentially be generalized to other disease states and immunological phenotypes. Presence/absence analyses assumed roughly uniform sequencing depth across donors, an assumption that may not hold. While some public TCRs were present in many individuals, most TCR sequences turned up only very rarely across donors.

The library came from the immunoSEQ multiplex PCR assay. The multiplex PCR relied on a mix of 60 forward primers for TCR Vbeta segments and 13 reverse primers for TCR Jbeta segments. The CDR3 region of rearranged TCR beta genes was amplified from genomic DNA with a multiplex PCR assay. The Illumina HiSeq System was used to sequence the amplified TCR beta libraries as 87-base-pair reads. The authors' pipeline ran thus. In a later analysis, some 80 million unique TCR beta chains were counted across the roughly 700 repertoires, and approximately 9.9 million of these chains were shared by at least two donors. Raw reads were error-corrected and collapsed into unique sequences with a nearest-neighbor algorithm that merged closely related sequences to remove PCR and sequencing errors. V, D and J gene segments were assigned by aligning CDR3 sequences to IMGT reference sequences. For a sequence to be retained, at least a six-nucleotide match to both a V gene segment and a J gene segment was required. A rearrangement was called productive if the CDR3 had no stop codons and remained in frame with V and J, and every other rearrangement was called non-productive. Following IMGT convention, CDR3 was defined as the stretch from the second conserved V-encoded cysteine to the conserved J-encoded phenylalanine. Sequences without an unambiguous match to a single V gene segment were excluded from the earlier analysis of almost 600 of the donors. In an earlier analysis of 450 to 750 of the donors, a V segment was called functional when productive rearrangements were above 56.7%, and segregating when the standard deviation between donors exceeded 5%. A statistical classification framework was built to diagnose cytomegalovirus status from the catalog of TCR beta chain sequences. In a later analysis, V and J genes were assigned by comparing TCR nucleotide sequences against IMGT/GENE-DB human TR gene sequences. A later analysis assigned CDR3 sequences and most-parsimonious VDJ recombination scenarios with the TCRdist pipeline. In a later analysis, each TCR beta chain was defined by its CDR3 amino acid sequence together with its V-gene family, and reads lacking a unique V-gene family were excluded. To address suspected cross-contamination and a sequencing artifact, a later analysis removed roughly 580 highly shared, low-generation-probability nucleotide sequences. For each public chain, a later analysis derived a clonal expansion index from normalized ranks of inferred template counts within each repertoire. In a later analysis, generation probabilities were computed with a VDJ recombination model fitted to out-of-frame rearrangements, and the resulting probabilities were checked against IGoR. Hypergeometric tests were used in a later analysis to score TCR-TCR, TCR-HLA and TCR-CMV co-occurrence, with a repertoire-size bias correction applied to the TCR pairs. A later analysis estimated false discovery rates by permuting HLA or CMV assignments 20 times. In a later analysis, co-occurring TCRs were grouped with DBSCAN, and TCRdist sequence similarity was added when clustering was performed within HLA-allele-positive subsets. Co-occurrence clustering excluded repertoires with fewer than 30,000 or more than 120,000 public chains, plus five with anomalous nucleotide sharing. In TCRdb, the immuneACCESS table is reduced to in-frame sequences with V and J assigned. These tables do not hold every clone; where another copy was compared, an unresolved V gene accounts for under half, and the others remain unexplained. V and J calls and clone size are those listed in that table; D and trimming were worked out from the DNA. The sample includes about 150,000 clones, with approximately 86% observed a single time. Clones ranked in the top ten supply just under 2% of the sample.

Comment on this clone: Its antigen is unknown. Base quality data are lacking; no much larger clone is found one base away.

The CDR3 covers 15 residues, taking in both the cysteine and the phenylalanine. CDR3 DNA only is kept here, 45 bases in frame from base 1. V lost 2 bases and J lost 7 bases; the stretch between them is 17 bases long. The germline V gene (reference sequence) provides CDR1 MNHEY and CDR2 SMNVEV. The cohort consisted of fewer than 700 healthy bone marrow donors. Cohort members were all nominally healthy when sampled, although unrecorded immune exposures were likely present. The donor was CMV seronegative and was included in the group of several hundred seronegative cohort members. A peripheral blood sample was collected from each donor, and TCR beta sequencing was performed on peripheral blood mononuclear cells. Genomic DNA extraction from the blood cell samples was performed with the Qiagen DNeasy Blood Extraction Kit.

This clonotype originated in a woman aged 18-29 years in good health and CMV-seronegative. The sequenced material came from PBMCs. Here the chain combines TRBV27 and TRBJ2-5, with an unclear D gene assignment. The CDR3 reads CASSLAPHGLWTQYF. The nucleotide sequence reads as follows: TGTGCCAGCAGTTTAGCCCCCCACGGGTTGTGGACCCAGTACTTC.